This T cell receptor (beta chain) was identified during a study of cytomegalovirus exposure and HLA in healthy donors. Study findings and constraints: In a later analysis, parvovirus B19, influenza, CMV and Epstein-Barr virus appeared linked to several top co-occurrence clusters. Later analysis reportedly placed an Asian-associated ancestry cluster below the roughly 640-donor mean in N-insertions.

V was clipped by 7 bases and J by 3 bases, with 16 bases between them. The CDR3 length is 14 residues. The germline V gene has CDR1 MNHEY and CDR2 SVGAGI. Of note for this clone: The antigen is not known.

PCR employed 60 Vbeta and 13 Jbeta primers. Assay: immunoSEQ multiplex PCR; the TCRdb copy retains only in-frame clones and omits some. The table includes 150,000 to 200,000 clones, roughly 80% detected once. The J gene is TRBJ2-7, the V gene TRBV6-5, with D possibly matching TRBD1 (6 bases). The sample was PBMCs. The receptor's source is a man between 25 and 39 years old in good health and CMV-seropositive. The CDR3 here is CASMRTEYSYEQYF. CDR3 DNA sequence: TGTGCCAGCATGAGGACAGAATACAGCTACGAGCAGTACTTC.